This entry lists 17 T cell receptor beta chains sequenced from one sample in a study of cytomegalovirus exposure and HLA in healthy donors. The PCR used 60 Vbeta and 13 Jbeta primers. Profiled with immunoSEQ multiplex PCR; TCRdb holds only in-frame clones, not every one. The sample contains 200,000 or so clones, about four fifths of which appear only once. The sequencing input was PBMCs. All receptors derive from a male donor in good health and CMV-seropositive.

V is TRBV18 and J is TRBJ1-5; D is unresolved. The V end was cut by 0 bases, the J end by 4 bases, with 13 bases between. Germline CDR1 KGHSH, CDR2 LQKENI. The CDR3 is 16 residues long. The CDR3 DNA is TGTGCCAGCTCACCACCCTTCGGGGTTCGGAATCAGCCCCAGCATTTT. This codes for CASSPPFGVRNQPQHF.

The rearrangement joins TRBV7-9 to TRBJ2-5; possibly TRBD2 for D (6 bases). The J call could be wrong; TRBJ2-7 is a better fit for the DNA end. The CDR3 runs 14 residues. Germline V gene lookup returns CDR1 SEHNR and CDR2 FQNEAQ (reference sequence). DNA for the CDR3: TGTGCCAGCAGCTTTGCGTGGCGGGACTACGAGCAGTACTTC. It encodes CASSFAWRDYEQYF.

On this clone itself: This CDR3 is also generated by other DNA sequences in the sample. The chain carries TRBV7-6 and TRBJ2-7; 7 positions match TRBD1. The germline V gene encodes CDR1 SGHVS and CDR2 FNYEAQ. CDR3 length: 15 amino acids. After removal of 1 base from V and 0 bases from J, the junction contained 3 bases not matched to a gene. CDR3 in DNA: TGTGCCAGCAGCTTAGAGGGACAGCCCTCCTACGAGCAGTACTTC. Translation: CASSLEGQPSYEQYF.

For the CDR3, the DNA is TGTGCCAGCAGCGCCTTGACACATATGAACACTGAAGCTTTCTTT. Protein product: CASSALTHMNTEAFF. This chain joins TRBV7-6 and TRBJ1-1; D unresolved. V shed 5 bases and J shed 0 bases, with 13 bases lying between them. Germline CDR1 and CDR2: SGHVS and FNYEAQ. The CDR3 contains 15 residues.

The gene calls are TRBV4-2 and TRBJ2-2; 14 bases map to TRBD2. This CDR3 comprises 17 residues. CDR1 and CDR2 (germline): LGHNA, YNFKEQ. With 1 base clipped from V and 8 bases from J, the junction kept 6 bases outside the gene matches. This CDR3 is CASSQGGLAGASGELFF. The CDR3 nucleotides read TGTGCCAGCAGCCAAGGGGGACTAGCGGGGGCATCTGGGGAGCTGTTTTTT.

The chain is built from TRBV6-6 and TRBJ2-3, with a possible D match to TRBD2 (6 bases). Germline V gives CDR1 MNHNY, CDR2 SVGAGI (reference sequence). Trimming cost V 5 bases and J 8 bases, with 20 bases left between them. CDR3 length equals 15 residues. The CDR3 DNA reads as TGTGCCAGCAGTCCGACTGGTGGGGTAGCGGCTACGCAGTATTTT. It encodes CASSPTGGVAATQYF.

This rearrangement joins TRBV28 to TRBJ2-2, with unresolved D. The V gene lost 7 bases and the J gene lost 1 base, with 13 bases spanning the gap. The CDR3 extends over 15 amino acids. From germline, CDR1 is MDHEN and CDR2 SYDVKM. CDR3 coding DNA: TGTGCCAGCACCCTGGGCCCAGGGAACACCGGGGAGCTGTTTTTT. Translated, it gives CASTLGPGNTGELFF.

The chain links TRBV18 to TRBJ2-1; 9 nucleotides match TRBD2. Germline CDR1 reads KGHSH; CDR2 reads LQKENI. The CDR3 runs to 14 residues. The V segment lost 3 bases and the J segment 9 bases; nucleotides outside the gene matches: 6. Here the CDR3 reads CASSPRTSDREQFF. The CDR3 region has the DNA TGTGCCAGCTCACCTCGGACTAGCGATCGTGAGCAGTTCTTC.

The chain combines TRBV4-1 with TRBJ2-3, with 10 bases identical to TRBD1. The J segment lost 5 bases and the V segment lost 3 bases, leaving 5 bases of the junction unmatched. In germline, CDR1 is MGHRA, CDR2 YSYEKL. This CDR3 has 15 residues. The CDR3 is CASSQTGGKGDTQYF. As DNA, the CDR3 is TGCGCCAGCAGCCAGACAGGGGGCAAAGGAGATACGCAGTATTTT.

The CDR3 spells CASSPGLAGENEQFF. Written as DNA, the CDR3 is TGTGCCAGCAGCCCCGGACTAGCGGGAGAGAATGAGCAGTTCTTC. The rearrangement joins TRBV7-2 to TRBJ2-1; 13 bases map to TRBD2. V lost 5 bases and J lost 7; bases outside the gene matches: 5. CDR3 length: 15 amino acids. The germline gives CDR1 SGHTA, CDR2 FQGNSA.

This sequence joins TRBV12-5 and TRBJ2-7, with D possibly being TRBD1 (5 bases). Trimming cost V 7 bases and J 1 base, with 20 bases left between them. In germline, CDR1 is LGHNT, CDR2 FRNRAP. This CDR3 is built from 16 residues. In DNA form, the CDR3 reads TGTGCTAGTGCCCTCACCCCGACAGAGTTTTCCTACGAGCAGTACTTC. Amino acid sequence: CASALTPTEFSYEQYF.

About this clone: Distinct nucleotide sequences in the sample also encode this CDR3. The gene calls are TRBV10-3 and TRBJ2-5; no reliable D call. The germline V gene encodes CDR1 ENHRY and CDR2 SYGVKD. The CDR3 is made up of 15 amino acids. The ends were cut back, 3 bases at V and 1 base at J, with 12 bases in the middle. The CDR3 coding sequence is TGTGCCATCAGTGAAGGTGTAGCAGCCCAAGAGACCCAGTACTTC. It encodes CAISEGVAAQETQYF.

The rearrangement joins TRBV5-1 to TRBJ2-5; D call uncertain. The J call may be incorrect, as the DNA end agrees better with TRBJ2-7. Per germline, CDR1 SGHRS and CDR2 YFSETQ. The CDR3 totals 15 residues. DNA of the CDR3: TGCGCCAGCAGCTTGGGGCAGGATGGTCCCTACGAGCAGTACTTC. Its protein is CASSLGQDGPYEQYF.

This rearrangement joins TRBV5-1 to TRBJ2-7; perhaps TRBD1 as D (5 bases). This CDR3 comprises 15 residues. Looked up from germline, CDR1 is SGHRS and CDR2 is YFSETQ. The germline V and J ends were trimmed by 0 bases and 2 bases, with 12 bases remaining between them. The CDR3 nucleotides are TGCGCCAGCAGCTTGGGTATCTTGGACACCTACGAGCAGTACTTC. Translation: CASSLGILDTYEQYF.

The chain uses TRBV7-2 and TRBJ2-5; 8 nucleotides align to TRBD1. With 5 bases clipped from V and 4 bases from J, the junction kept 6 bases outside the gene matches. The germline V gene encodes CDR1 SGHTA and CDR2 FQGNSA. The CDR3 sequence is 14 residues long. The CDR3 here is CASSPRTGSETQYF. The CDR3 DNA reads as TGTGCCAGCAGCCCCCGGACAGGGTCAGAGACCCAGTACTTC.

The rearrangement uses TRBV10-1 and TRBJ1-6, with D maybe TRBD1 (6 bases). The V end lost 7 bases, the J end lost 9 bases, and 10 bases lay between the germline ends. There are 12 residues in the CDR3. From germline, CDR1 is WNHNN and CDR2 SYGVQD (reference sequence). CDR3 protein: CASKRQVSPLHF. In DNA form, the CDR3 reads TGCGCCAGCAAGAGACAGGTTTCACCCCTCCACTTT.

The chain combines TRBV4-3 with TRBJ2-5, with 7 bases fitting TRBD2. V lost 1 base to trimming and J lost 4 bases; unmatched junction nucleotides: 6. This CDR3 spans 15 amino acids. Per germline, CDR1 LGHNA and CDR2 YSLEER. In nucleotides, the CDR3 is TGCGCCAGCAGCCAAGGGGGAATAGCGGGAGAGACCCAGTACTTC. It encodes CASSQGGIAGETQYF.